Listed below are T cell receptor beta chains from one sample, sequenced in a study of T-cell memory formation after mild COVID-19. TCRdb fed the 5' RACE reads into MiXCR, producing one record per CDR3 protein. The sample yields about 430,000 distinct CDR3 sequences, roughly 18% seen once. The specimen was PBMCs or a T cell subset sorted from them (not recorded which). The receptors stem from a young man who had mild COVID-19 (a few samples of this study predate the infection). Cell type and time point are not known. Each CDR3 is given with its conserved first and last residue. Each record gives: clone size, D gene, V gene, J gene, CDR3 protein, CDR3 DNA. A D gene is named only where the DNA matches it firmly. Some rows have no size entry. The others give once, few or many, or a class for an expanded clone.

few,TRBD1,TRBV5-5,TRBJ2-7,CASSTPTGSYEQYF,TGTGCCAGCAGCACTCCGACAGGGTCCTACGAGCAGTACTTC
-,-,TRBV5-1,TRBJ2-5,CASSLASVPGQETQYF,TGCGCCAGCAGCTTGGCCTCGGTACCCGGTCAAGAGACCCAGTACTTC
-,-,TRBV5-1,TRBJ2-5,CASSPRAMSQETQYF,TGCGCCAGCAGCCCCCGGGCGATGTCGCAAGAGACCCAGTACTTC
-,-,TRBV4-1,TRBJ2-7,CASSQSFAQNIYEQYF,TGCGCCAGCAGCCAATCGTTTGCGCAGAACATCTACGAGCAGTACTTC
-,-,TRBV7-9,TRBJ1-1,CASSFWRNTEAFF,TGTGCCAGCAGCTTTTGGAGGAACACTGAAGCTTTCTTT
few,-,TRBV20-1,TRBJ1-1,CSAAWAFEAFF,TGCAGTGCCGCGTGGGCTTTCGAAGCTTTCTTT
-,-,TRBV13,TRBJ2-3,CASSSPGRNTDTQYF,TGTGCCAGCAGCTCACCGGGACGTAACACAGATACGCAGTATTTT
few,-,TRBV6-5,TRBJ1-2,CASSNSPGEGYTF,TGTGCCAGCAGCAATAGCCCGGGGGAGGGCTACACCTTC
-,TRBD1,TRBV14,TRBJ1-1,CASSQRTGEDTEAFF,TGTGCCAGCAGCCAGAGGACAGGGGAAGACACTGAAGCTTTCTTT
-,TRBD1,TRBV27,TRBJ2-2,CARDTGGEDTGELFF,TGTGCCAGGGATACAGGGGGCGAGGACACCGGGGAGCTGTTTTTT
-,TRBD2,TRBV6-6,TRBJ2-1,CASSWGGGYNEQFF,TGTGCCAGCAGTTGGGGCGGGGGCTACAATGAGCAGTTCTTC
-,TRBD1,TRBV4-3,TRBJ2-2,CASSTRDRGPSGKLFF,TGCGCCAGCAGCACAAGGGACAGGGGCCCTTCCGGGAAGCTGTTTTTT
-,TRBD2,TRBV7-7,TRBJ2-5,CASSASGGAVETQYF,TGTGCCAGCAGCGCTAGCGGGGGGGCCGTGGAGACCCAGTACTTC
-,TRBD1,TRBV29-1,TRBJ2-1,CSVASGTGYDNEQFF,TGCAGCGTTGCCTCCGGGACAGGGTACGACAATGAGCAGTTCTTC
-,-,TRBV15,TRBJ1-1,CATRLGPMNTEAFF,TGTGCCACCAGACTGGGGCCTATGAACACTGAAGCTTTCTTT
-,-,TRBV7-2,TRBJ1-6,CASSSARGNSPLHF,TGTGCCAGCAGCTCCGCCAGAGGGAATTCACCCCTCCACTTT
-,-,TRBV15,TRBJ1-2,CATSRDRIPGYTF,TGTGCCACCAGCAGAGATCGGATACCTGGCTACACCTTC
-,-,TRBV5-5,TRBJ1-2,CASRWTANYGYTF,TGTGCCAGCAGGTGGACAGCTAACTATGGCTACACCTTC
few,-,TRBV5-5,TRBJ1-4,CASSPGRVGEKLFF,TGTGCCAGCAGCCCTGGGAGGGTTGGAGAAAAACTGTTTTTT
-,TRBD2,TRBV6-2/TRBV6-3,TRBJ2-4,CASSSAGIAKNIQYF,TGTGCCAGCAGTTCAGCGGGGATAGCCAAAAACATTCAGTACTTC
-,TRBD1,TRBV7-6,TRBJ1-1,CASSNSPGTGLNTEAFF,TGTGCCAGCAGCAACTCCCCCGGGACAGGGCTGAACACTGAAGCTTTCTTT
few,-,TRBV6-1,TRBJ2-7,CASRRDLASYEQYF,TGTGCCAGCAGAAGAGACCTAGCCTCCTACGAGCAGTACTTC
-,TRBD1,TRBV15,TRBJ1-1,CATSRGQGFTEAFF,TGTGCCACCAGCAGAGGACAGGGGTTCACTGAAGCTTTCTTT
few,-,TRBV4-1,TRBJ2-1,CASSQEMDKSGLNEQFF,TGCGCCAGCAGCCAAGAAATGGACAAGTCCGGACTCAATGAGCAGTTCTTC
few,TRBD1,TRBV9,TRBJ2-1,CASSGQGVVYNEQFF,TGTGCCAGCAGCGGACAGGGGGTTGTTTACAATGAGCAGTTCTTC
-,TRBD2,TRBV7-6,TRBJ2-2,CASSFISGGPTGELFF,TGTGCCAGCAGCTTTATAAGCGGGGGCCCCACCGGGGAGCTGTTTTTT
-,-,TRBV3-1,TRBJ2-1,CASSQQGGSYNEQFF,TGTGCCAGCAGCCAACAGGGGGGGTCCTACAATGAGCAGTTCTTC
few,-,TRBV7-2,TRBJ2-5,CASSEPGTTGTQYF,TGTGCCAGCAGCGAACCCGGGACTACAGGGACACAGTACTTC
few,-,TRBV5-1,TRBJ2-6,CASSLTLLAGANVLTF,TGCGCCAGCAGCTTGACACTTTTGGCTGGGGCCAACGTCCTGACTTTC
-,-,TRBV14,TRBJ2-2,CASSQVRGRGGRTGELFF,TGTGCCAGCAGCCAAGTCAGGGGAAGAGGGGGTCGAACCGGGGAGCTGTTTTTT
-,TRBD2,TRBV7-9,TRBJ2-5,CASSQPGLAGGGETQYF,TGTGCCAGCAGCCAGCCCGGACTAGCGGGGGGTGGAGAGACCCAGTACTTC
-,TRBD2,TRBV4-3,TRBJ2-3,CASSQDWGLAGLGDTQYF,TGCGCCAGCAGCCAAGATTGGGGACTAGCGGGGTTGGGAGATACGCAGTATTTT
many,-,TRBV9,TRBJ2-6,CASSAALSSGANVLTF,TGTGCCAGCAGCGCAGCATTAAGCTCTGGGGCCAACGTCCTGACTTTC
once,-,TRBV12-3/TRBV12-4,TRBJ1-1,CASNHARRNTEAFF,TGTGCCAGCAACCACGCAAGGAGAAACACTGAAGCTTTCTTT
-,TRBD2,TRBV27,TRBJ2-1,CASTPAGGHYNEQFF,TGTGCCAGCACCCCAGCGGGGGGACACTACAATGAGCAGTTCTTC
few,TRBD1,TRBV12-3/TRBV12-4,TRBJ1-1,CASSWDRKTEAFF,TGTGCCAGCAGCTGGGACAGGAAGACTGAAGCTTTCTTT
few,TRBD1,TRBV25-1,TRBJ2-1,CASSELGTGDNKEPFF,TGTGCCAGCAGTGAATTAGGGACAGGGGACAATAAGGAACCGTTCTTC
-,TRBD1,TRBV4-3,TRBJ1-6,CASKTDRGNSPLHF,TGCGCCAGCAAGACAGACAGGGGGAATTCACCCCTCCACTTT
few,-,TRBV5-1,TRBJ1-4,CASSLVGAEKLFF,TGCGCCAGCAGCTTGGTCGGGGCTGAAAAACTGTTTTTT
few,-,TRBV6-1,TRBJ1-2,CASSEDYRVFYGYTF,TGTGCCAGCAGTGAAGATTACAGGGTTTTCTATGGCTACACCTTC